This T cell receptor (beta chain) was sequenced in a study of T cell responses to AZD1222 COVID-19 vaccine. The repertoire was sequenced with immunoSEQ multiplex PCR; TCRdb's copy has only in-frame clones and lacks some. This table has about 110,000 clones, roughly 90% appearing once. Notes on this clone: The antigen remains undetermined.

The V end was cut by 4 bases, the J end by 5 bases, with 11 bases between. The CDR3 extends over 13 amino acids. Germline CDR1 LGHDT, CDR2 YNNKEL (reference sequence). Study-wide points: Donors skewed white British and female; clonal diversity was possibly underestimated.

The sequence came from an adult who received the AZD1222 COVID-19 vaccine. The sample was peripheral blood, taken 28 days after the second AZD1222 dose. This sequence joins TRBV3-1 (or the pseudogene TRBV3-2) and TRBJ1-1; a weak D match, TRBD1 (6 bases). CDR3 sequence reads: CASSLDRLTEAFF. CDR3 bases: TGTGCCAGCAGCCTCGACAGGCTGACTGAAGCTTTCTTT.